The rows below give T cell receptor beta chains drawn from one sample of a study of blood T cell repertoires in COVID-19. Generated by immunoSEQ multiplex PCR, the TCRdb table keeps only in-frame clones and is missing some. Of some 420,000 clones in the sample, roughly nine tenths were seen once. Sequences were obtained from PBMCs or T cells enriched from blood (not recorded which). Source of these receptors: a man in his thirties or forties who had recovered from COVID-19. The CDR3 runs from the conserved cysteine through the conserved F or W. The D gene is left open where the match is weak. Size is omitted from some rows. Given values are once, few, many or a class for expanded clones.

TRBV2	.	.	TRBJ1-5	CASSVGLAVEPQHF	TGTGCCAGCAGTGTAGGTCTCGCGGTTGAACCCCAGCATTTT
TRBV7-2	.	TRBD2	TRBJ2-1	CASSLDWGGYNEQFF	TGTGCCAGCAGCTTGGATTGGGGGGGCTACAATGAGCAGTTCTTC
TRBV7-9	few	TRBD2	TRBJ2-1	CASSSMGTGGNEQFF	TGTGCCAGCAGTTCGATGGGGACGGGAGGCAATGAGCAGTTCTTC
TRBV4-1	.	TRBD2	TRBJ2-1	CASSRLPSGSLNEQFF	TGCGCCAGCAGCCGCCTCCCTAGCGGGAGTTTGAATGAGCAGTTCTTC
TRBV29-1	.	.	TRBJ1-1	CSVEVSQMNTEAFF	TGCAGCGTTGAAGTCTCACAGATGAACACTGAAGCTTTCTTT
TRBV18	.	TRBD1	TRBJ1-5	CASSPGTGIKPQHF	TGTGCCAGCTCACCCGGGACAGGGATCAAGCCCCAGCATTTT
TRBV6-5	.	.	TRBJ1-2	CASSSLKNYGYTF	TGTGCCAGCAGTTCTCTAAAGAACTATGGCTACACCTTC
TRBV10-3	.	.	TRBJ2-7	CAISVTGQQTGEQYF	TGTGCCATCAGTGTAACAGGTCAGCAAACCGGCGAGCAGTACTTC
TRBV19	.	.	TRBJ1-5	CASSSGPGENQPQHF	TGTGCCAGTAGTAGTGGGCCAGGGGAAAATCAGCCCCAGCATTTT
TRBV25-1	.	.	TRBJ1-1	CASSAGENTEAFF	TGTGCCAGCAGTGCGGGAGAAAACACTGAAGCTTTCTTT
TRBV5-1	.	TRBD2	TRBJ2-5	CASSPGGTSGSPKTQYF	TGCGCCAGCAGCCCCGGGGGGACTAGCGGGAGTCCGAAGACCCAGTACTTC
TRBV6-5	.	TRBD1	TRBJ1-1	CASHGTVNTEAFF	TGTGCCAGCCACGGGACAGTGAACACTGAAGCTTTCTTT
TRBV6-6	.	TRBD1	TRBJ1-2	CASLPAGTGRNYGYTF	TGTGCCAGCCTACCCGCCGGGACAGGGAGGAACTATGGCTACACCTTC
TRBV11-2	.	.	TRBJ2-1	CASSLEEVSNEQFF	TGTGCCAGCAGCTTAGAAGAGGTCTCCAATGAGCAGTTCTTC